Below are 26 T cell receptor beta chains sequenced from a single sample in a study of T-cell reconstitution after alpha-beta-depleted transplantation in children. Unique molecular identifiers were incorporated into the prepared TCRbeta library. Using its own MiXCR run on the PCR reads, TCRdb lists one record per CDR3 protein. The sample shows a few hundred thousand distinct CDR3 sequences, 27% of them seen only once. The specimen was PBMCs, collected before TCRalphabeta/CD19-depleted stem cell transplant. These receptor sequences come from a boy in the first two years of life with Wiskott-Aldrich syndrome, due to receive a stem cell transplant.

This chain links TRBV28 with TRBJ2-3, with D tentatively TRBD2 (6 bases). Germline CDR1 reads MDHEN; CDR2 reads SYDVKM. Trimming took 6 bases from V and 3 from J, leaving 16 bases between them. The CDR3 is 15 residues long. The CDR3 spells CASRSPRGQTDTQYF. The CDR3 nucleotides are TGTGCCAGCAGATCTCCGCGGGGCCAAACAGATACGCAGTATTTT.

This clonotype turned up a few times. This rearrangement joins TRBV30 to TRBJ2-1, with 8 bases matching TRBD2. The CDR3 length is 14 residues. CDR1 GTSNPN and CDR2 SVGIG come from the germline V gene (reference sequence). V lost 4 bases, J lost 7 bases, and 9 bases stayed unmatched. The CDR3 nucleotides are TGTGCCTGGACAAGCGGGAGAGTTCGGAATGAGCAGTTCTTC. This sequence encodes CAWTSGRVRNEQFF.

This chain uses TRBV9 with TRBJ2-3; 13 bases are a match to TRBD2. The CDR3 has 17 residues. J gave up 2 bases and V 3 bases, and 6 bases lay outside the gene matches. CDR1 and CDR2 (germline): SGDLS, YYNGEE. CDR3 in amino acids: CASSGGLAGRTTDTQYF. The CDR3 DNA is TGTGCCAGCAGCGGGGGACTAGCGGGACGTACCACAGATACGCAGTATTTT. The full variable domain, rest sourced from reference TRBV9 and TRBJ2-3, is DSGVTQTPKHLITATGQRVTLRCSPRSGDLSVYWYQQSLDQGLQFLIQYYNGEERAKGNILERFSAQQFPDLHSELNLSSLELGDSALYFCASSGGLAGRTTDTQYFGPGTRLTVL.

The chain joins TRBV4-2 to TRBJ2-7; possibly TRBD2 for D (5 bases). Germline CDR1 is LGHNA and CDR2 is YNFKEQ. The CDR3 is made up of 16 amino acids. Deletions cut 1 base from V and 2 bases from J, with 15 bases between. The CDR3 reads CASSQVLVGSAYEQYF. CDR3 nucleotides: TGTGCCAGCAGCCAAGTACTAGTGGGATCGGCCTACGAGCAGTACTTC.

This chain uses TRBV12-3 or TRBV12-4 with TRBJ1-3, with D unresolved. Trimming shortened V by 6 bases and J by 4 bases, and 13 bases separated the two germline ends. This CDR3 is 14 amino acids long. The CDR3 DNA reads as TGTGCCAGCAGCCGAGAGGCAGCGGGAAACACCATATATTTT. Translating it yields CASSREAAGNTIYF.

The V and J genes are TRBV4-2 and TRBJ2-7; D is possibly TRBD1 (5 bases). CDR1 LGHNA and CDR2 YNFKEQ come from the germline V gene. Trimming removed 0 bases at V and 3 bases at J, with 9 bases between. The CDR3 is 14 residues long. The CDR3 reads CASSQDRQSYEQYF. The CDR3 region has the DNA TGTGCCAGCAGCCAAGACCGACAGAGCTACGAGCAGTACTTC.

This chain joins TRBV18 and TRBJ2-7, with a weak D call TRBD1 (5 bases). Trimming left V 4 bases short and J 5 bases short, with 12 bases between. The CDR3 covers 13 residues. Germline V gene sequence: CDR1 KGHSH, CDR2 LQKENI. CDR3 in amino acids: CASSLGERNEQYF. CDR3 sequence (DNA): TGTGCCAGCTCACTAGGGGAACGGAACGAGCAGTACTTC.

This chain connects TRBV7-6 to TRBJ2-3, with 7 bases lining up with TRBD1. This CDR3 has 16 amino acids. CDR1 is SGHVS and CDR2 is FNYEAQ in the germline V gene. The V gene end was trimmed by 5 bases and the J gene end by 2 bases; junction bases not matched to a gene: 10. The CDR3 nucleotides read TGTGCCAGCAGCCGACGGGACAGTGAATACACAGATACGCAGTATTTT. As protein: CASSRRDSEYTDTQYF.

The chain joins TRBV5-1 to TRBJ2-7; the match to TRBD1 covers 7 bases. Unmatched junction bases numbered 8, after V lost 0 bases and J lost 5 bases. This CDR3 spans 15 amino acids. In germline, CDR1 is SGHRS, CDR2 YFSETQ. CDR3 nucleotides: TGCGCCAGCAGCTTGGGGGAAGGGACAGTAGACGAGCAGTACTTC. It translates to CASSLGEGTVDEQYF.

This clonotype turned up a few times. The chain is built from TRBV5-1 and TRBJ2-3, with D uncertain. Looked up from germline, CDR1 is SGHRS and CDR2 is YFSETQ. Trimming took off 4 bases at V and 5 bases at J, with 8 bases between the two ends. The CDR3 extends over 12 amino acids. The CDR3 DNA sequence: TGCGCCAGCAGCATACAGATAGATACGCAGTATTTT. Its protein product is CASSIQIDTQYF.

As for this clonotype: A single base separates this from a much larger clone, so it may be a read error. The chain uses TRBV27 and TRBJ2-2; either TRBD1 or TRBD2 may fit D (6 bases each). Looked up from germline, CDR1 is MNHEY and CDR2 is SMNVEV (reference sequence). This CDR3 has 15 residues. This CDR3 is CGSSLRGLDTGELFF. CDR3 DNA: TGTGGCAGCAGTTTACGGGGGCTGGACACCGGGGAGCTGTTTTTT.

This clonotype was picked up a small number of times. The chain couples TRBV12-3 or TRBV12-4 to TRBJ1-3; no firm D call. The CDR3 covers 15 residues. V was trimmed by 2 bases and J by 0 bases, leaving 8 bases between them. CDR3 sequence: CASSLNGNSGNTIYF. DNA of the CDR3: TGTGCCAGCAGTTTAAACGGAAACTCTGGAAACACCATATATTTT.

The rearrangement joins TRBV15 to TRBJ2-4; tentatively, D is TRBD1 or TRBD2 (5 bases each). Trimming removed 0 bases from V and 4 bases from J, with 16 bases in between. Germline V gene lookup returns CDR1 LNHNV and CDR2 YYDKDF (reference sequence). The CDR3 extends over 17 amino acids. The CDR3 loop reads CATSRDSGRNTKNIQYF. CDR3 nucleotides: TGTGCCACCAGCAGAGATTCGGGGCGGAATACAAAAAACATTCAGTACTTC.

This sequence joins TRBV20-1 and TRBJ1-5, with TRBD1 identical over 10 bases. In germline, CDR1 is DFQATT, CDR2 SNEGSKA (reference sequence). V dropped 3 bases and J dropped 6; count of bases not matched to a gene: 2. The CDR3 runs to 13 residues. Here the CDR3 reads CSASGTGVQPQHF. The CDR3, as DNA: TGCAGTGCTAGCGGGACAGGGGTTCAGCCCCAGCATTTT.

V usage is TRBV5-6 and J usage is TRBJ2-3; 10 nucleotides align to TRBD2. Looked up from germline, CDR1 is SGHDT and CDR2 is YYEEEE. J was trimmed by 0 bases and V by 0 bases; bases with no gene match: 4. CDR3 length equals 17 residues. The CDR3 DNA reads as TGTGCCAGCAGCTTGGAACTAGCGGGGACTAGCACAGATACGCAGTATTTT. It translates to CASSLELAGTSTDTQYF.

The CDR3 spells CASREGVGFAYNEQFF. The CDR3 DNA reads as TGTGCCAGCAGGGAGGGAGTTGGATTCGCCTACAATGAGCAGTTCTTC. V usage is TRBV7-8 and J usage is TRBJ2-1; tentative D call: TRBD2 (6 bases). Looked up from germline, CDR1 is SGHVS and CDR2 is FQNEAQ. Trimming removed 6 bases at V and 2 bases at J, with 17 bases between. The CDR3 runs to 16 residues. The complete variable domain, with remaining parts taken from reference TRBV7-8 and TRBJ2-1, reads GAGVSQSPRYKVAKRGQDVALRCDPISGHVSLFWYQQALGQGPEFLTYFQNEAQLDKSGLPSDRFFAERPEGSVSTLKIQRTQQEDSAVYLCASREGVGFAYNEQFFGPGTRLTVL.

The gene calls are TRBV6-1 and TRBJ2-7; 7 nucleotides line up with TRBD2. CDR1 MNHNS and CDR2 SASEGT come from the germline V gene. This CDR3 comprises 14 residues. The V segment lost 3 bases and the J segment 4 bases; nucleotides outside the gene matches: 6. CDR3 protein: CASSEVGGPYEQYF. The CDR3 DNA sequence: TGTGCCAGCAGTGAGGTGGGAGGGCCATACGAGCAGTACTTC.

This clonotype came up once. The chain is built from TRBV7-7 and TRBJ2-7; TRBD1 matches at 7 bases. The CDR3 spans 14 residues. V was clipped by 2 bases and J by 3 bases; unmatched bases: 4. Germline-derived CDR1 and CDR2 are SSHAT and FNYEAQ (reference sequence). CDR3 region: CASSLRQGFYEQYF. The CDR3 bases are TGTGCCAGCAGCTTACGACAGGGATTCTACGAGCAGTACTTC.

The chain combines TRBV5-1 with TRBJ2-1, with 10 bases identical to TRBD2. This CDR3 is 19 amino acids long. Germline V gives CDR1 SGHRS, CDR2 YFSETQ. V lost 1 base to trimming and J lost 9 bases; unmatched junction nucleotides: 19. CDR3 sequence reads: CASSLIVVLLAGSDAEQFF. CDR3 nucleotide sequence: TGCGCCAGCAGCTTGATTGTCGTTCTACTAGCGGGAAGCGATGCTGAGCAGTTCTTC.

The rearrangement uses TRBV27 and TRBJ1-1; 9 bases fit TRBD1. After removal of 5 bases from V and 0 bases from J, the junction contained 7 bases not matched to a gene. Germline CDR1 MNHEY, CDR2 SMNVEV (reference sequence). The CDR3 is 16 residues long. The CDR3: CASSTGQGRLNTEAFF. Here the CDR3 DNA reads TGTGCCAGCAGTACCGGACAGGGGCGGCTGAACACTGAAGCTTTCTTT.

This rearrangement joins TRBV27 to TRBJ2-3, with no clear D. V was pared by 2 bases and J by 4 bases, with 7 bases between. This CDR3 contains 13 residues. Germline loops: CDR1 MNHEY, CDR2 SMNVEV (reference sequence). The CDR3 DNA reads TGTGCCAGCAGTTTACTTTTGGCAGATACGCAGTATTTT. Its translation is CASSLLLADTQYF.

This clonotype has a handful of counts. The chain uses TRBV6-5 and TRBJ2-2; 7 bases line up with TRBD1. Germline assignment: CDR1 MNHEY and CDR2 SVGAGI. V was pared by 6 bases and J by 5 bases, with 6 bases of the junction left unmatched. The CDR3 spans 14 residues. In DNA, the CDR3 is TGTGCCAGCAGGCCGAGACAGGGAACCGGGGAGCTGTTTTTT. Residues: CASRPRQGTGELFF.

The chain is built from TRBV11-2 and TRBJ2-3; 7 bases agree with TRBD2. CDR1 is SGHAT and CDR2 is FQNNGV in the germline V gene. The CDR3 runs to 16 residues. V shed 5 bases, J shed 6 bases, and the junction held 14 bases outside the gene matches. As DNA, the CDR3 is TGTGCCAGCAGCCGCCTCGGCGGGAGACCGGGGGATACGCAGTATTTT. Encoded protein: CASSRLGGRPGDTQYF.

The chain recombines TRBV3-1 with TRBJ1-4; D call uncertain. The ends were cut back, 1 base at V and 4 bases at J, with 7 bases in the middle. The CDR3 loop spans 14 amino acids. The germline V gene has CDR1 LGHDT and CDR2 YNNKEL (reference sequence). CDR3 region: CASSQGGVNEKLFF. DNA for the CDR3: TGTGCCAGCAGCCAAGGAGGAGTTAATGAAAAACTGTTTTTT. The full variable domain, completed using reference TRBV3-1 and TRBJ1-4, is DTAVSQTPKYLVTQMGNDKSIKCEQNLGHDTMYWYKQDSKKFLKIMFSYNNKELIINETVPNRFSPKSPDKAHLNLHINSLELGDSAVYFCASSQGGVNEKLFFGSGTQLSVL.

V gene TRBV18 combines with J gene TRBJ2-5, with TRBD2 matching over 8 bases. The V and J ends lost 3 bases and 5 bases, in that order; junction bases with no gene match: 8. This CDR3 is 15 amino acids long. Per the germline V gene, CDR1 is KGHSH and CDR2 is LQKENI. Written as DNA, the CDR3 is TGTGCCAGCTCACCGTTGACTAGCGCTGGGGAGACCCAGTACTTC. Protein product: CASSPLTSAGETQYF. Complete variable domain (other parts from reference TRBV18 and TRBJ2-5): NAGVMQNPRHLVRRRGQEARLRCSPMKGHSHVYWYRQLPEEGLKFMVYLQKENIIDESGMPKERFSAEFPKEGPSILRIQQVVRGDSAAYFCASSPLTSAGETQYFGPGTRLLVL.

Ten or more counts support this clonotype. A read error may account for a junction end that differs from germline. The gene calls are TRBV5-1 and TRBJ1-1; 10 nucleotides agree with TRBD1. Germline V gives CDR1 SGHRS, CDR2 YFSETQ. The CDR3 spans 13 residues. This CDR3 reads CASSRTGGTEAFF. The DNA of the CDR3 is TGTGCCAGCAGCCGGACAGGGGGCACTGAAGCTTTCTTT.